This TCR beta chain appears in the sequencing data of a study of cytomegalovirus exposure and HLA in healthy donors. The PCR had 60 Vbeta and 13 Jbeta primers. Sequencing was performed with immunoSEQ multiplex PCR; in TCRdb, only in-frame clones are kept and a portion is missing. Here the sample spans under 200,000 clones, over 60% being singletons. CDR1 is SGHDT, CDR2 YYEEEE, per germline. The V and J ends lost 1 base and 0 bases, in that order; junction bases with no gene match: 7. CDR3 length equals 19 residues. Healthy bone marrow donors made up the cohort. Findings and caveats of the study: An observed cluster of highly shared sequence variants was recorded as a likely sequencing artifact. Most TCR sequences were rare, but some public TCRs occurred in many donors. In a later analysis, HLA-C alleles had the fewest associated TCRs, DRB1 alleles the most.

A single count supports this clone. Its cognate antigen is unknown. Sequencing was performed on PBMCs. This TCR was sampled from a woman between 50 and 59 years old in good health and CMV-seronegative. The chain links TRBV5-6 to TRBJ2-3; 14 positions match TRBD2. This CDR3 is CASSLSGLAGGASTDTQYF. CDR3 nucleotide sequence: TGTGCCAGCAGCTTGAGCGGACTAGCGGGGGGTGCTAGCACAGATACGCAGTATTTT.